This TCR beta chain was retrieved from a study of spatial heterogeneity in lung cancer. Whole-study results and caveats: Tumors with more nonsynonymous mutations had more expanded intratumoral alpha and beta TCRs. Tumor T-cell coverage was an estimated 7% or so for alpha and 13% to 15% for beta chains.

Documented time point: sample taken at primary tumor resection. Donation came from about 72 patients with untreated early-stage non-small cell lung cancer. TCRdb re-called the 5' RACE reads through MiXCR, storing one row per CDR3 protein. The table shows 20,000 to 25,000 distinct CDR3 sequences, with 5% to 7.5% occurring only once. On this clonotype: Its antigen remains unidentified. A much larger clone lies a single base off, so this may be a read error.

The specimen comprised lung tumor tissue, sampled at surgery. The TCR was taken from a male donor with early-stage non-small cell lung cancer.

The CDR3 DNA reads TGTGCCAGCAGCTTAGGGACAGGGTGCAATCAGCCCCAGCATTTT. This codes for CASSLGTGCNQPQHF. The chain has TRBV7-8 and TRBJ1-5; 8 positions agree with TRBD1. The germline CDR1 and CDR2 sequences are SGHVS and FQNEAQ. The CDR3 extends over 15 amino acids. V gave up 1 base and J gave up 2 bases; unmatched junction bases: 1.